The 17 T cell receptor beta chains given below trace back to one sample, sequenced in a study of T cell repertoires in cytomegalovirus infection (dated 2019 in TCRdb). Sample treatment or condition, as interpreted from the label and publication: in vitro stimulation with specific CMV peptide epitopes to enrich CMV-specific T cells. Their antigen targets remain unknown. Data came from an Illumina HiSeq 1500. TCRdb reworked the public reads: Q25 trimming with fastp, MiXCR clone assembly, productive beta chains retained. Rows are combined by CDR3 protein, so each entry shows the most common genes and DNA. The sample table lists around 100,000 distinct CDR3 sequences, roughly two fifths of them with a count of one. The ten largest clones add up to around 70% of the sample. This material consisted of CD8+ T cells from cultured PBMCs, taken from culture after CMV antigen stimulation. The receptors shown here come from a human donor in good health (CMV status not recorded). Some clones in this sample may be carry-over from other donors' samples.

The gene calls are TRBV12-3 or TRBV12-4 and TRBJ1-5; D gene ambiguous. The V end was cut by 6 bases, the J end by 3 bases, with 12 bases between. The CDR3 has 14 amino acids. The CDR3 nucleotides read TGTGCCAGCAGGAGCGGCAGCAACAATCAGCCCCAGCATTTT. Protein sequence: CASRSGSNNQPQHF.

Remarks on this clonotype: This could be a read error, since a much larger clone is one nucleotide away. This chain links TRBV7-8 with TRBJ2-3, with TRBD2 matching over 11 bases. V was pared by 7 bases and J by 3 bases, with 6 bases of the junction left unmatched. The CDR3 consists of 15 residues. Germline CDR1 SGHVS, CDR2 FQNEAQ. The CDR3 nucleotides read TGTGCCAGCAACTTCCTAGCGGGGGGTACAGATACGCAGTATTTT. This translates into CASNFLAGGTDTQYF.

The V call is TRBV5-5, the J call TRBJ1-4; TRBD1 aligns across 7 bases. The germline CDR1 and CDR2 sequences are SGHKS and YYEKEE (reference sequence). V was pared by 4 bases and J by 4 bases, with 7 bases of the junction left unmatched. This CDR3 has 15 residues. The chain's CDR3 is CASSPWTGFNEKLFF. The DNA of the CDR3 is TGTGCCAGCAGCCCATGGACAGGTTTTAATGAAAAACTGTTTTTT.

This clonotype has only a few counts. V gene TRBV7-8 combines with J gene TRBJ2-1, with 8 bases that match TRBD2. Germline assignment: CDR1 SGHVS and CDR2 FQNEAQ. The CDR3 extends over 17 amino acids. V shed 2 bases, J shed 2 bases, and the junction held 8 bases outside the gene matches. CDR3 in amino acids: CASSLTGGGRPYNEQFF. CDR3 sequence (DNA): TGTGCCAGCAGCTTAACGGGCGGGGGGCGGCCCTACAATGAGCAGTTCTTC. Drawing the rest from reference TRBV7-8 and TRBJ2-1, the complete variable domain is GAGVSQSPRYKVAKRGQDVALRCDPISGHVSLFWYQQALGQGPEFLTYFQNEAQLDKSGLPSDRFFAERPEGSVSTLKIQRTQQEDSAVYLCASSLTGGGRPYNEQFFGPGTRLTVL.

The chain is built from TRBV6-1 and TRBJ2-7, with D perhaps matching TRBD1 or TRBD2 (5 bases each). Germline values: CDR1 MNHNS, CDR2 SASEGT. The CDR3 is 15 residues long. Trimming removed 1 base from V and 2 bases from J, with 12 bases in between. The CDR3 protein is CASSEGGTAPYEQYF. In DNA, the CDR3 is TGTGCCAGCAGTGAAGGGGGGACCGCCCCCTACGAGCAGTACTTC.

V gene TRBV27 combines with J gene TRBJ1-5; D perhaps matches TRBD1 (6 bases). Trimming took off 0 bases at V and 2 bases at J, with 17 bases between the two ends. The germline V gene has CDR1 MNHEY and CDR2 SMNVEV (reference sequence). The CDR3 is 18 residues long. For the CDR3, the DNA is TGTGCCAGCAGTTTATCGGGGGCGTTAGAGGGGCGCAATCAGCCCCAGCATTTT. It codes for CASSLSGALEGRNQPQHF.

This clonotype was seen a few times. The rearrangement joins TRBV15 to TRBJ2-7, with D perhaps matching TRBD2 (6 bases). Trimming left V 8 bases short and J 5 bases short, with 13 bases between. The CDR3 length is 12 residues. Per the germline V gene, CDR1 is LNHNV and CDR2 is YYDKDF (reference sequence). The CDR3 loop reads CATGDWENEQYF. The CDR3 DNA sequence: TGTGCCACCGGGGACTGGGAAAACGAGCAGTACTTC.

The V call is TRBV19, the J call TRBJ2-1, with D unresolved. Trimming shortened V by 3 bases and J by 3 bases, and 12 bases separated the two germline ends. This CDR3 is 15 amino acids long. Per the germline V gene, CDR1 is LNHDA and CDR2 is SQIVND (reference sequence). The CDR3 bases are TGTGCCAGTAGTATCGCCCACAGTAACTACAATGAGCAGTTCTTC. Translation gives CASSIAHSNYNEQFF.

In this sample, this clonotype turned up a few times. The chain links TRBV4-1 to TRBJ2-7, with D possibly TRBD2 on 6 matching bases. Germline-derived CDR1 and CDR2 are MGHRA and YSYEKL. The CDR3 totals 15 residues. Trimming took off 5 bases at V and 1 base at J, with 15 bases between the two ends. The CDR3 DNA reads as TGCGCCAGCAGCTACTCCGCCGGGGGATCCTACGAGCAGTACTTC. Translation gives CASSYSAGGSYEQYF.

This chain's CDR3 is CASRRFFYEQYF. The CDR3 region has the DNA TGTGCCAGCAGACGATTCTTCTACGAGCAGTACTTC. This sequence joins TRBV6-1 and TRBJ2-7, with D hard to call. Germline CDR1 MNHNS, CDR2 SASEGT. V was trimmed by 6 bases and J by 3 bases, leaving 9 bases between them. This CDR3 is built from 12 residues.

The chain employs TRBV5-1 and TRBJ1-3; D gene unclear. Trimming removed 1 base from V and 0 bases from J, with 11 bases in between. The CDR3 spans 16 residues. Germline V gene lookup returns CDR1 SGHRS and CDR2 YFSETQ. Written as DNA, the CDR3 is TGCGCCAGCAGCTTGACGTTTTCTAGCTCTGGAAACACCATATATTTT. The encoded protein is CASSLTFSSSGNTIYF.

This clonotype has just a few counts. This sequence joins TRBV7-8 and TRBJ1-1; the D is unclear. The CDR3 covers 16 residues. V was trimmed by 4 bases and J by 1 base, leaving 16 bases between them. The germline CDR1 and CDR2 sequences are SGHVS and FQNEAQ. In nucleotides, the CDR3 is TGTGCCAGCAGCTCGTACCAGGCTTCGTCGAACACTGAAGCTTTCTTT. It translates to CASSSYQASSNTEAFF.

This sequence joins TRBV10-3 and TRBJ1-5; no reliable D call. Trimming left V 2 bases short and J 2 bases short, with 4 bases between. The CDR3 runs to 13 residues. Germline CDR1 reads ENHRY; CDR2 reads SYGVKD. CDR3 nucleotide sequence: TGTGCCATCAGTGAGGACGGCAATCAGCCCCAGCATTTT. Its translation: CAISEDGNQPQHF.

The V gene is TRBV10-3, the J gene TRBJ2-3; no clear D gene. Germline V CDR1 and CDR2: ENHRY, SYGVKD. The CDR3 is 14 residues long. With 2 bases removed from V and 1 base from J, the gap between germline ends came to 7 bases. The DNA for the CDR3 is TGTGCCATCAGTGAGATGGGTCGCACAGATACGCAGTATTTT. It codes for CAISEMGRTDTQYF.

This clonotype was observed a handful of times. The chain carries TRBV6-5 and TRBJ2-7, with 8 bases lining up with TRBD2. The CDR3 consists of 14 residues. Germline V CDR1 and CDR2: MNHEY, SVGAGI. V lost 4 bases and J lost 0; bases outside the gene matches: 2. CDR3 in amino acids: CASSSAGGSYEQYF. CDR3 in DNA: TGTGCCAGCAGTTCCGCGGGGGGCTCCTACGAGCAGTACTTC.

The CDR3, as DNA: TGTGCCAGCTCACCAATCGGCCCAGCCGATGAGCAGTTCTTC. It encodes CASSPIGPADEQFF. The chain carries TRBV18 and TRBJ2-1; D not resolved. CDR1 and CDR2 (germline): KGHSH, LQKENI. This CDR3 region has 14 residues. V lost 2 bases, J lost 8 bases, and 13 bases lay in between.

V and J are TRBV11-2 and TRBJ2-7; TRBD1 matches 8 bases. CDR3 length: 14 residues. Germline CDR1 reads SGHAT; CDR2 reads FQNNGV. J was trimmed by 3 bases and V by 5 bases; bases with no gene match: 6. CDR3 sequence reads: CASSPGQGYYEQYF. As DNA, the CDR3 is TGTGCCAGCAGCCCAGGACAGGGTTACTACGAGCAGTACTTC. Full variable domain (outside the CDR3, taken from reference TRBV11-2 and TRBJ2-7): EAGVAQSPRYKIIEKRQSVAFWCNPISGHATLYWYQQILGQGPKLLIQFQNNGVVDDSQLPKDRFSAERLKGVDSTLKIQPAKLEDSAVYLCASSPGQGYYEQYFGPGTRLTVT.